This TCR beta chain came from a study of early T cells in non-severe SARS-CoV-2 infection. There are 13 residues in the CDR3. Germline V gene lookup returns CDR1 MNHEY and CDR2 SMNVEV (reference sequence). The germline V and J ends were trimmed by 4 bases and 10 bases, with 14 bases remaining between them. This clonotype occurred a few times. The library protocol tagged individual cDNA molecules with unique molecular identifiers. TCRdb ran MiXCR on the 5' RACE reads and lists one entry per CDR3 protein. The table has about 130,000 distinct CDR3 sequences, around 14% seen once. The sequencing sample was made of whole blood. The chain links TRBV27 to TRBJ2-1; D remains unclear. The clonotype was recovered from an adult who was a healthcare worker with PCR-confirmed SARS-CoV-2 infection or an uninfected control (not recorded which). CDR3 amino acids: CASSSNTRQEQFF. The CDR3 DNA is TGTGCCAGCAGTTCTAATACTCGTCAGGAGCAGTTCTTC.